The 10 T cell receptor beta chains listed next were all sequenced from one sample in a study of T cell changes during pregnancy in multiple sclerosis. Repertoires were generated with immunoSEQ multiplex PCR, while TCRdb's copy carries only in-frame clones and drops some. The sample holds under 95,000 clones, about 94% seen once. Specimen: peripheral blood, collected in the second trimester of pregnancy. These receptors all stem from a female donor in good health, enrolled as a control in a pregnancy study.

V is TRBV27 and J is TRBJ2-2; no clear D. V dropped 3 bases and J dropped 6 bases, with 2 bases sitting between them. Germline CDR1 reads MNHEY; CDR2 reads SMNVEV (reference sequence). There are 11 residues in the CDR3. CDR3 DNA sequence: TGTGCCAGCAGTTTCTCCGGGGAGCTGTTTTTT. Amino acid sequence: CASSFSGELFF.

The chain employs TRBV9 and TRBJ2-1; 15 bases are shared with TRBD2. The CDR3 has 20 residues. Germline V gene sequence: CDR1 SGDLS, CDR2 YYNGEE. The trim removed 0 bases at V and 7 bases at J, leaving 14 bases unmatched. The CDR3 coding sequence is TGTGCCAGCAGCGTAGACACTGGGACTAGCGGGAGGTCCTCTGTAAATGAGCAGTTCTTC. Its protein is CASSVDTGTSGRSSVNEQFF.

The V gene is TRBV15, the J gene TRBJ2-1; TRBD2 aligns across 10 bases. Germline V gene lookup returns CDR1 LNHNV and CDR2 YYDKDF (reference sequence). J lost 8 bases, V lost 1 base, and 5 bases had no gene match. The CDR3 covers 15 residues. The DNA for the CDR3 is TGTGCCACCAGCAGAGGTCTAGCGGGAGTCTATGAGCAGTTCTTC. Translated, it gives CATSRGLAGVYEQFF.

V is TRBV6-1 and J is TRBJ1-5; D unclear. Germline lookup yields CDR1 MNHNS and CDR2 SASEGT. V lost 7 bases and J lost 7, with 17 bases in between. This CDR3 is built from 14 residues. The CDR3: CASTEAIEGQPQHF. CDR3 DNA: TGTGCCAGCACCGAGGCGATCGAAGGCCAGCCCCAGCATTTT.

The CDR3, as DNA: TGCGCCAGCAGCCTCGGACAGGGTCGAGGCACCGGGGAGCTGTTTTTT. The encoded protein is CASSLGQGRGTGELFF. The chain combines TRBV5-1 with TRBJ2-2, with 8 bases that match TRBD1. Germline lookup yields CDR1 SGHRS and CDR2 YFSETQ. The CDR3 extends over 16 amino acids. The trim removed 4 bases at V and 4 bases at J, leaving 9 bases unmatched.

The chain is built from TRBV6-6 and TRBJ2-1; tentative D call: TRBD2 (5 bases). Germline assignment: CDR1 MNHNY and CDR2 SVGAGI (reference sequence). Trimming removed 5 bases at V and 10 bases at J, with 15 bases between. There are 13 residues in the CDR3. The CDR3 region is CASSPVAEREQFF. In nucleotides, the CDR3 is TGTGCCAGCAGTCCCGTCGCCGAGCGGGAGCAGTTCTTC.

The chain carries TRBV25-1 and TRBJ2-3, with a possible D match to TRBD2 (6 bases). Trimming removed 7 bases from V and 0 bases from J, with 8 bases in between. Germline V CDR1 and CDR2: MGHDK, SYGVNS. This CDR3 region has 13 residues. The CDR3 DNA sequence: TGTGCCAGCATGCGGGACAGCACAGATACGCAGTATTTT. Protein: CASMRDSTDTQYF.

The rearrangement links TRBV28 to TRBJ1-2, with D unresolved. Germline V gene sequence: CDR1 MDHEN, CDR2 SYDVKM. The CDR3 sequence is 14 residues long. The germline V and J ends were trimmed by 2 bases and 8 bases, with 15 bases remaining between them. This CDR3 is CASSLTVTTRGYTF. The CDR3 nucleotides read TGTGCCAGCAGTTTAACGGTGACTACGAGAGGCTACACCTTC.

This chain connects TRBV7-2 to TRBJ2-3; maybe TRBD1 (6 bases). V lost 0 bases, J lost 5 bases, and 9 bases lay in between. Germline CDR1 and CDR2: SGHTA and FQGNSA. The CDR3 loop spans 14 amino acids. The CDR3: CASSLADRRDTQYF. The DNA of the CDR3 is TGTGCCAGCAGCTTAGCTGACAGGAGAGATACGCAGTATTTT.

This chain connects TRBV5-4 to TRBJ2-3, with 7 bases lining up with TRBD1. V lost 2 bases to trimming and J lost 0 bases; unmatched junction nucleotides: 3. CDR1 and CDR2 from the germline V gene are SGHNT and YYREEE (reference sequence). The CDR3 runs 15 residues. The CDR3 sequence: CASSFPGGSTDTQYF. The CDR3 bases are TGTGCCAGCAGCTTCCCAGGGGGTAGCACAGATACGCAGTATTTT.